This is a list of T cell receptor beta chains from one sample in a study of early T cells in non-severe SARS-CoV-2 infection. TCRdb re-called the 5' RACE reads through MiXCR, storing one row per CDR3 protein. The table includes around 72,000 distinct CDR3 sequences, around a tenth detected once. Sample: whole blood, taken at baseline. Receptors originate from an adult who was a healthcare worker with PCR-confirmed SARS-CoV-2 infection or an uninfected control (not recorded which). The CDR3 runs from the conserved cysteine through the conserved F or W. D genes are given only for firm matches. Expanded clones get a size class; other rows say once, few or many, or leave the size out.

>14|TRBJ1-1|few|NA|TRBV7-9
TGTGCCAGCCTTAACACTACGGGAAACACTGAAGCTTTCTTT
CASLNTTGNTEAFF
>14|TRBJ1-1|few|NA|TRBV7-8
TGTGCCAGCAGGCTCTGGGGGGAGAACACTGAAGCTTTCTTT
CASRLWGENTEAFF
>13|TRBJ1-2|few|NA|TRBV20-1
TGCAGTGCTAGACAGGGTAATAACTATGGCTACACCTTC
CSARQGNNYGYTF
>14|TRBJ2-2|many|TRBD2|TRBV11-3
TGTGCCAGCAGCCCGAGACTAGCGACCGGGGAGCTGTTTTTT
CASSPRLATGELFF
>16|TRBJ2-7|NA|NA|TRBV27
TGTGCCAGCAGTTCCGGGACCGGTCGTGGGGGCTACGAGCAGTACTTC
CASSSGTGRGGYEQYF
>13|TRBJ1-4|few|NA|TRBV29-1
TGCAGCGTTGAGGGTTTGTTGGATGAAAAACTGTTTTTT
CSVEGLLDEKLFF
>13|TRBJ1-6|many|NA|TRBV12-3/TRBV12-4
TGTGCCAGCAGCCCAGAGGGCTGGTCACCCCTCCACTTT
CASSPEGWSPLHF
>12|TRBJ2-5|few|NA|TRBV12-3/TRBV12-4
TGTGCCAGCAGTGGCAACCAAGAGACCCAGTACTTC
CASSGNQETQYF
>12|TRBJ1-1|few|NA|TRBV20-1
TGCAGTGCTCGACTCCAGAACACTGAAGCTTTCTTT
CSARLQNTEAFF
>16|TRBJ2-7|few|TRBD2|TRBV20-1
TGCAGTGCTAGAGATAGACTAGCGGGAGATAAAAGAGAGCAGTACTTC
CSARDRLAGDKREQYF
>19|TRBJ2-7|NA|TRBD2|TRBV7-9
TGTGCCAGCAGCTTAGTAATGGGGACTAGCGGGACTAGCTCCTACGAGCAGTACTTC
CASSLVMGTSGTSSYEQYF
>13|TRBJ2-5|NA|NA|TRBV7-9
TGTGCCAGCAGCTTACCTATAGCAGAGACCCAGTACTTC
CASSLPIAETQYF
>13|TRBJ1-5|NA|NA|TRBV20-1
TGCAGTGCTAGACGGGGCGGGAATCAGCCCCAGCATTTT
CSARRGGNQPQHF
>14|TRBJ1-2|many|NA|TRBV6-2/TRBV6-3
TGTGCCAGCCGACCTCCCGCCCGGGGCTATGGCTACACCTTC
CASRPPARGYGYTF
>14|TRBJ1-2|few|NA|TRBV5-1
TGCGCCAGCAGCTTGGACAGCAGTGCCTATGGCTACACCTTC
CASSLDSSAYGYTF
>15|TRBJ2-1|few|TRBD2|TRBV28
TGTGCCAGCAGTACATTAGCGGGGGGGCCCAATGAGCAGTTCTTC
CASSTLAGGPNEQFF
>13|TRBJ1-1|few|NA|TRBV29-1
TGCAGCGTTGGTTCGGGGGTCGACACTGAAGCTTTCTTT
CSVGSGVDTEAFF
>19|TRBJ2-3|NA|NA|TRBV30
TGTGCCTGGAGTGTAGCCGGCCTCGTGTTCTATCGGCGCACAGATACGCAGTATTTT
CAWSVAGLVFYRRTDTQYF
>16|TRBJ2-1|many|NA|TRBV19
TGTGCCAGTAGTTGGGCGATCCTAAATGACTACAATGAGCAGTTCTTC
CASSWAILNDYNEQFF
>15|TRBJ2-3|NA|TRBD2|TRBV27
TGTGCCAGCAATCCAGCGGGGCTCGCATCGGATACGCAGTATTTT
CASNPAGLASDTQYF
>14|TRBJ1-1|few|NA|TRBV14
TGTGCCAGCAGCCAAGTGGGGGGGAGGACTGAAGCTTTCTTT
CASSQVGGRTEAFF
>15|TRBJ2-1|few|TRBD2|TRBV7-2
TGTGCCAGCAGCTTCTTGAGCGGGGGGTACAATGAGCAGTTCTTC
CASSFLSGGYNEQFF
>14|TRBJ2-5|NA|NA|TRBV7-2
TGTGCCAGCAGCGAACCCCCGGGGCAAGAGACCCAGTACTTC
CASSEPPGQETQYF
>12|TRBJ1-2|NA|NA|TRBV7-8
TGTGCCAGCGCCGGGAGCCCCTATGGCTACACCTTC
CASAGSPYGYTF
>12|TRBJ1-2|NA|NA|TRBV5-6
TGTGCCAGCCTCTCGGAGGGCTATGGCTACACCTTC
CASLSEGYGYTF
>13|TRBJ1-1|NA|NA|TRBV6-1
TGTGCCAGCAGCGAACAGCGGGGCACTGAAGCTTTCTTT
CASSEQRGTEAFF
>13|TRBJ2-1|NA|NA|TRBV7-9
TGTGCCAGCAGCTTAGCCCAGTTCAATGAGCAGTTCTTC
CASSLAQFNEQFF
>14|TRBJ2-2|many|NA|TRBV11-2
TGTGCCAGCAGCTTAGATAGATTCACCGGGGAGCTGTTTTTT
CASSLDRFTGELFF
>14|TRBJ1-1|few|NA|TRBV20-1
TGCAGTGCTAATCAGGGGTCCGTGAACACTGAAGCTTTCTTT
CSANQGSVNTEAFF